Each of the 23 T cell receptor beta chains below was sequenced from the same sample in a study of control samples from healthy donors and cancer patients. Data came from immunoSEQ multiplex PCR; TCRdb stores just in-frame clones and leaves some out. The profile shows around 83,000 clones, over 85% of them singletons. Sequencing was carried out using PBMCs. These receptors came from a woman aged 40 to 50 with lung cancer.

The rearrangement uses TRBV30 and TRBJ1-4; D gene uncertain. The V gene lost 7 bases and the J gene lost 0 bases, with 9 bases spanning the gap. The CDR3 is 13 amino acids. Germline V gene sequence: CDR1 GTSNPN, CDR2 SVGIG (reference sequence). The CDR3 here is CASAGTTNEKLFF. CDR3 DNA sequence: TGTGCCTCCGCGGGTACAACTAATGAAAAACTGTTTTTT.

The rearrangement joins TRBV6-6 to TRBJ2-5, with 11 nucleotides matching TRBD2. Germline assignment: CDR1 MNHNY and CDR2 SVGAGI (reference sequence). The CDR3 loop spans 15 amino acids. V trimming: 9 bases; J trimming: 5 bases; junction bases outside the gene matches: 11. The CDR3, as DNA: TGTGCCAGTGGGTTAGCGGGGGGGCCTAAGGAGACCCAGTACTTC. Encoded protein: CASGLAGGPKETQYF.

This clone occurred once. The chain combines TRBV6-6 with TRBJ1-1; no reliable D call. Germline lookup yields CDR1 MNHNY and CDR2 SVGAGI (reference sequence). The CDR3 is 16 residues long. V lost 6 bases to trimming and J lost 4 bases, with 21 bases between them. The CDR3 is CASRPEPGRAGTEAFF. CDR3 DNA: TGTGCCAGCAGACCCGAGCCTGGGAGGGCGGGCACTGAAGCTTTCTTT.

V usage is TRBV2 and J usage is TRBJ1-2; D might be TRBD1 (5 bases). The germline gives CDR1 SNHLY, CDR2 FYNNEI. The CDR3 extends over 15 amino acids. Trimming took 2 bases from V and 5 from J, leaving 15 bases between them. The CDR3 DNA sequence: TGTGCCAGCAGTGAACTAAACGCAGGGTCATATGGCTACACCTTC. Translating it yields CASSELNAGSYGYTF.

V gene TRBV28 combines with J gene TRBJ2-1; 10 bases match TRBD2. The CDR3 contains 16 residues. CDR1 is MDHEN and CDR2 is SYDVKM in the germline V gene. V shed 6 bases and J 2 bases; nucleotides not matched to a gene: 7. The CDR3 DNA follows: TGTGCCAGCAGCCCTCTACTAGCGGGGCCCTACAATGAGCAGTTCTTC. Its translation is CASSPLLAGPYNEQFF.

V gene TRBV6-1 combines with J gene TRBJ1-5; D is unclear. This CDR3 contains 17 residues. V shed 0 bases and J shed 0 bases, with 12 bases lying between them. Germline V CDR1 and CDR2: MNHNS, SASEGT. CDR3: CASSEARSAHSNQPQHF. The CDR3 DNA reads as TGTGCCAGCAGTGAAGCGAGAAGTGCACATAGCAATCAGCCCCAGCATTTT.

This clone occurred once. This chain joins TRBV5-6 and TRBJ1-5; D remains ambiguous. Germline loops: CDR1 SGHDT, CDR2 YYEEEE. With 2 bases removed from V and 1 base from J, the gap between germline ends came to 13 bases. The CDR3 length is 16 residues. The CDR3 loop is CASSFLSEGSNQPQHF. CDR3 coding DNA: TGTGCCAGCAGCTTTTTATCGGAAGGAAGCAATCAGCCCCAGCATTTT.

V gene TRBV6-6 combines with J gene TRBJ1-4; D gene uncertain. CDR3 size: 12 residues. V lost 0 bases to trimming and J lost 10 bases, with 6 bases between them. The germline V gene has CDR1 MNHNY and CDR2 SVGAGI (reference sequence). For the CDR3, the DNA is TGTGCCAGCAGTTACTCGACTGGAAAACTGTTTTTT. Its translation: CASSYSTGKLFF.

The chain has TRBV18 and TRBJ2-5, with D hard to call. The CDR3 sequence is 13 residues long. From germline, CDR1 is KGHSH and CDR2 LQKENI. V gave up 6 bases and J gave up 5 bases, with 13 bases separating them. The CDR3 spells CASSKRWDETQYF. As DNA, the CDR3 is TGTGCCAGCTCGAAGAGATGGGATGAGACCCAGTACTTC.

V is TRBV25-1 and J is TRBJ2-3, with TRBD2 matching 7 bases. CDR1 is MGHDK, CDR2 SYGVNS, per germline. This CDR3 has 17 residues. The V and J ends lost 3 bases and 6 bases, in that order; junction bases with no gene match: 15. The CDR3 nucleotides are TGTGCCAGCAGTGATCCCCTGGGCGGGACTACATGGGATACGCAGTATTTT. Protein: CASSDPLGGTTWDTQYF. The whole variable domain, filled in from reference TRBV25-1 and TRBJ2-3, reads EADIYQTPRYLVIGTGKKITLECSQTMGHDKMYWYQQDPGMELHLIHYSYGVNSTEKGDLSSESTVSRIRTEHFPLTLESARPSHTSQYLCASSDPLGGTTWDTQYFGPGTRLTVL.

The chain carries TRBV29-1 and TRBJ2-6, with 8 bases that match TRBD1. Germline CDR1 SQVTM, CDR2 ANQGSEA. Germline trimming cut 0 bases from V and 0 bases from J; bases unmatched to any gene: 7. This CDR3 comprises 18 residues. The CDR3 reads CSVEDHEDRDSGANVLTF. The CDR3 DNA is TGCAGCGTTGAAGATCACGAGGACAGGGACTCTGGGGCCAACGTCCTGACTTTC.

The CDR3 DNA reads TGCGCCAGCACCCGGAGGGGGCAAGGGACTGAAGCTTTCTTT. This gives the protein CASTRRGQGTEAFF. V gene TRBV4-1 combines with J gene TRBJ1-1, with TRBD1 identical over 7 bases. There are 14 residues in the CDR3. The trim removed 7 bases at V and 5 bases at J, leaving 10 bases unmatched. Germline CDR1 is MGHRA and CDR2 is YSYEKL.

V usage is TRBV29-1 and J usage is TRBJ1-4; possibly TRBD1 for D (5 bases). The germline gives CDR1 SQVTM, CDR2 ANQGSEA. V gave up 5 bases and J gave up 0 bases, with 19 bases separating them. There are 17 residues in the CDR3. The CDR3 spells CSVIQRGGGATNEKLFF. The CDR3 DNA reads as TGCAGCGTTATCCAACGGGGCGGTGGAGCAACTAATGAAAAACTGTTTTTT.

This chain joins TRBV9 and TRBJ1-1; D is perhaps TRBD1 (5 bases). The V gene's germline CDR1 is SGDLS and CDR2 YYNGEE. The V gene lost 3 bases and the J gene lost 4 bases, with 13 bases spanning the gap. This CDR3 has 14 residues. CDR3 amino acids: CASSAGGFVTEAFF. The CDR3 nucleotides are TGTGCCAGCAGCGCGGGGGGGTTCGTCACTGAAGCTTTCTTT.

The chain employs TRBV28 and TRBJ2-2; 9 bases are shared with TRBD2. The trim removed 7 bases at V and 4 bases at J, leaving 4 bases unmatched. The length of the CDR3 is 14 residues. Germline V lookup: CDR1 MDHEN, CDR2 SYDVKM. CDR3 in DNA: TGTGCCAGCATCGCGGGGGGGCCCACCGGGGAGCTGTTTTTT. Translating it yields CASIAGGPTGELFF.

The chain recombines TRBV27 with TRBJ1-1; tentatively, D is TRBD1 (6 bases). Per germline, CDR1 MNHEY and CDR2 SMNVEV (reference sequence). The CDR3 spans 14 residues. V lost 2 bases to trimming and J lost 7 bases, with 14 bases between them. The CDR3 DNA sequence: TGTGCCAGCAGTTTAAGCGCAGGGGATAGTGAAGCTTTCTTT. This codes for CASSLSAGDSEAFF.

The V call is TRBV5-1, the J call TRBJ2-1, with D maybe TRBD2 (6 bases). Germline CDR1 is SGHRS and CDR2 is YFSETQ. The CDR3 has 14 residues. With 8 bases removed from V and 8 bases from J, the gap between germline ends came to 20 bases. CDR3 amino acids: CASETGSRIHEQFF. In DNA form, the CDR3 reads TGCGCCAGTGAAACCGGGAGCCGGATCCATGAGCAGTTCTTC.

The rearrangement joins TRBV5-1 to TRBJ2-3; the match to TRBD1 covers 7 bases. CDR1 and CDR2 (germline): SGHRS, YFSETQ. The junction had 9 bases not matched to a gene; V was cut back by 6 bases and J by 2 bases. CDR3 size: 15 residues. CDR3 in amino acids: CASTSGQVDTDTQYF. The CDR3 coding sequence is TGCGCCAGCACATCCGGACAGGTAGACACAGATACGCAGTATTTT.

This chain links TRBV7-9 with TRBJ1-1; 7 bases align to TRBD1. The CDR3 contains 14 residues. CDR1 and CDR2 from the germline V gene are SEHNR and FQNEAQ (reference sequence). The V segment lost 5 bases and the J segment 1 base; nucleotides outside the gene matches: 4. The CDR3: CASSAGTANTEAFF. The CDR3 DNA sequence: TGTGCCAGCAGCGCCGGGACAGCGAACACTGAAGCTTTCTTT.

The V and J genes are TRBV30 and TRBJ1-2; D gene unclear. CDR1 and CDR2 (germline): GTSNPN, SVGIG (reference sequence). Trimming took off 3 bases at V and 10 bases at J, with 12 bases between the two ends. CDR3 size: 11 residues. CDR3 DNA: TGTGCCTGGAGAAGCGGCTTCGTCTACACCTTC. Translating it yields CAWRSGFVYTF. The full variable domain, with the rest looked up from reference TRBV30 and TRBJ1-2, is SQTIHQWPATLVQPVGSPLSLECTVEGTSNPNLYWYRQAAGRGLQLLFYSVGIGQISSEVPQNLSASRPQDRQFILSSKKLLLSDSGFYLCAWRSGFVYTFGSGTRLTVV.

The V gene is TRBV7-2, the J gene TRBJ2-2, with D perhaps TRBD1 or TRBD2 (6 bases each). The CDR3 length is 16 residues. The germline V gene has CDR1 SGHTA and CDR2 FQGNSA. V was pared by 1 base and J by 7 bases, with 16 bases between. CDR3 in DNA: TGTGCCAGCAGCTTAGTATTTGTCGGGGGCCGCGGGGAGCTGTTTTTT. Protein sequence: CASSLVFVGGRGELFF.

The genes are TRBV27 and TRBJ2-7; D might be TRBD2 (6 bases). The CDR3 consists of 13 residues. The ends were cut back, 6 bases at V and 3 bases at J, with 12 bases in the middle. From germline, CDR1 is MNHEY and CDR2 SMNVEV (reference sequence). CDR3 nucleotide sequence: TGTGCCAGCAGCCTCTTGGAGGGCTACGAGCAGTACTTC. Protein: CASSLLEGYEQYF.

This chain links TRBV6-2 or TRBV6-3 with TRBJ2-1; D possibly corresponds to TRBD2 (6 bases). Germline CDR1 MNHEY, CDR2 SVGEGT. This CDR3 contains 14 residues. V lost 6 bases and J lost 10, with 19 bases in between. CDR3 sequence reads: CASSSTGLLREQFF. In DNA form, the CDR3 reads TGTGCCAGCAGCTCTACGGGACTGCTTAGGGAGCAGTTCTTC.